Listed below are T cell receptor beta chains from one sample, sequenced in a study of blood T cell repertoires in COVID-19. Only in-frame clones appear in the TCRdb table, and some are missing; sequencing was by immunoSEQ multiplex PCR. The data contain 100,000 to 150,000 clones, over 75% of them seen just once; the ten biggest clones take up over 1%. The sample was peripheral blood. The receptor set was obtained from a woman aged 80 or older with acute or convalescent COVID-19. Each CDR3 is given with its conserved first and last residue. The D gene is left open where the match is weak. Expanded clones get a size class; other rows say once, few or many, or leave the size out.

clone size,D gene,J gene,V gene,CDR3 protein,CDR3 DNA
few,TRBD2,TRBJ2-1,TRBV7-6,CASSLSTSGGYNEQFF,TGTGCCAGCAGCTTGTCGACTAGCGGGGGGTACAATGAGCAGTTCTTC
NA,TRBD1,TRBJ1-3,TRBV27,CASSPDREGNTIYF,TGTGCCAGCAGTCCCGACAGGGAAGGAAACACCATATATTTT
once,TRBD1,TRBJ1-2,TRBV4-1,CASAMGQGFNYGYTF,TGCGCCAGTGCAATGGGACAGGGATTTAACTATGGCTACACCTTC
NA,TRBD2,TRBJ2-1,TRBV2,CASRISGSGSYNEQFF,TGTGCCAGCAGGATTAGCGGGAGCGGCTCCTACAATGAGCAGTTCTTC
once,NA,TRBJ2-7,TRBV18,CASATSRGSYEQYF,TGTGCCAGCGCAACGAGCCGGGGCTCCTACGAGCAGTACTTC
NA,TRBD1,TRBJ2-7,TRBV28,CASSPRQGAGALDEQYF,TGTGCCAGCAGCCCTAGACAGGGGGCGGGGGCCCTCGACGAGCAGTACTTC
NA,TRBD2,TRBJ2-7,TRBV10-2,CASSTSGYEQYF,TGCGCCAGCTCGACTAGCGGGTACGAGCAGTACTTC
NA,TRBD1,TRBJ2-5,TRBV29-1,CSVRDRGRQETQYF,TGCAGCGTCCGGGACAGGGGGCGGCAAGAGACCCAGTACTTC
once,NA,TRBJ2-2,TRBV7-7,CASSPGSGNTGELFF,TGTGCTAGCAGCCCCGGCTCAGGGAACACCGGGGAGCTGTTTTTT
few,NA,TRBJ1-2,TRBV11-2,CASSTDNYGYTF,TGTGCCAGCAGCACAGATAACTATGGCTACACCTTC
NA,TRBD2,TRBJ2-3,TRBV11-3,CASSPTTSADTQYF,TGTGCCAGCAGCCCAACGACTAGCGCAGATACGCAGTATTTT
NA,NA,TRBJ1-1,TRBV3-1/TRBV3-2,CASSQDAARGTEAFF,TGTGCCAGCAGCCAAGATGCTGCCAGGGGCACTGAAGCTTTCTTT
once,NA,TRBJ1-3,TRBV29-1,CSVDVSGAGNTIYF,TGCAGCGTTGATGTGTCAGGGGCTGGAAACACCATATATTTT
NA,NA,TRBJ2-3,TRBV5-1,CASSLGRHSTDTQYF,TGCGCCAGCAGCCTGGGGCGGCATAGCACAGATACGCAGTATTTT
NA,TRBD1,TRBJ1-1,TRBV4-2,CASSQDLGTGAGTEAFF,TGTGCCAGCAGCCAAGATCTCGGGACAGGGGCGGGCACTGAAGCTTTCTTT
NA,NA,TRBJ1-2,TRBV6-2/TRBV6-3,CASSYSGLGGGYTF,TGTGCCAGCAGTTATTCGGGACTCGGCGGCGGCTACACCTTC
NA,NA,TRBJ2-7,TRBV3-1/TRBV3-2,CASSQPTRGALKYEQYF,TGTGCCAGCAGCCAACCGACCAGGGGGGCTCTTAAGTACGAGCAGTACTTC
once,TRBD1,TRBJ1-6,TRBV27,CASNRQGAYNSPLHF,TGTGCCAGCAACCGACAGGGGGCCTATAATTCACCCCTCCACTTT
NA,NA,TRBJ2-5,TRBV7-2,CASSLVGVVETQYF,TGTGCCAGCAGCTTAGTCGGGGTAGTGGAGACCCAGTACTTC
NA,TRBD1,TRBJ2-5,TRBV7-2,CASSLFKGGPQETQYF,TGTGCCAGCAGCTTATTTAAAGGGGGCCCCCAAGAGACCCAGTACTTC
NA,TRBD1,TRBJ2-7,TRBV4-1,CASSQRTGTYEQYF,TGCGCCAGCAGCCAAAGGACAGGAACCTACGAGCAGTACTTC
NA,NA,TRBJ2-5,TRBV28,CASGTSKKTQYF,TGTGCCAGCGGGACAAGCAAAAAGACCCAGTACTTC
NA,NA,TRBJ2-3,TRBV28,CASSWPTSTDTQYF,TGTGCCAGCAGTTGGCCGACTAGCACAGATACGCAGTATTTT
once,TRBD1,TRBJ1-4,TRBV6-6,CASSRGLEKLFF,TGTGCCAGCAGCAGGGGGCTAGAAAAACTGTTTTTT
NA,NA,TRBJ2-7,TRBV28,CASSFFAPPRVVEQYF,TGTGCCAGCAGTTTCTTCGCCCCTCCCCGGGTCGTCGAGCAGTACTTC
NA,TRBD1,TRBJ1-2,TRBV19,CASSIGQGYGYTF,TGTGCCAGTAGTATAGGACAGGGCTATGGCTACACCTTC
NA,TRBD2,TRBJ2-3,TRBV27,CASRELAGGGTDTQYF,TGTGCCAGCAGGGAACTAGCGGGGGGGGGCACAGATACGCAGTATTTT
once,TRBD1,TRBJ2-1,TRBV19,CASADRAFSYNEQFF,TGTGCCAGTGCGGACAGGGCTTTCTCCTACAATGAGCAGTTCTTC
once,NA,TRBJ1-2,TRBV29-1,CSVSKRRRAEYGYTF,TGCAGCGTGAGCAAGAGACGACGTGCGGAATATGGCTACACCTTC
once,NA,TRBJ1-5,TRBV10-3,CAISESTRDQPQHF,TGTGCCATCAGTGAGTCGACCAGGGATCAGCCCCAGCATTTT
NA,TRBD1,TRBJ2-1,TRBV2,CASTEGQGRIDEQFF,TGTGCCAGCACCGAGGGACAGGGTCGGATCGATGAGCAGTTCTTC
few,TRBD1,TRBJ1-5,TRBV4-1,CASSQISGTGNQPQHF,TGCGCCAGCAGCCAAATCTCCGGGACAGGGAATCAGCCCCAGCATTTT
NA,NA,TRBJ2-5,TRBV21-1,CASRNDRDRDSGGAQYF,TGTGCCAGCAGGAATGACCGGGACAGGGATTCGGGTGGGGCCCAGTACTTC
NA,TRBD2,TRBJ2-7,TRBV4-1,CASSPLGGSRPYEQYF,TGCGCCAGCAGCCCCCTGGGGGGGTCGAGGCCTTACGAGCAGTACTTC
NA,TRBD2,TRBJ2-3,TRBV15,CATSLTSGGVDTQYF,TGTGCCACCAGCCTGACTAGCGGGGGCGTGGATACGCAGTATTTT
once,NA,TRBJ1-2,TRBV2,CASMIPSANYGYTF,TGTGCCAGCATGATCCCCAGCGCTAACTATGGCTACACCTTC
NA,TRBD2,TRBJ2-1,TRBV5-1,CASSYLGLAGGPSSYNEQFF,TGCGCCAGCAGCTATCTGGGACTAGCGGGAGGGCCGAGCTCCTACAATGAGCAGTTCTTC
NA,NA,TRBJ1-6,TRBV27,CATSPRSSYNSPLHF,TGTGCCACCTCCCCCCGGAGCTCCTATAATTCACCCCTCCACTTT
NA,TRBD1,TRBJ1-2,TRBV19,CASTRKTGQGVVGYTF,TGTGCCAGTACCAGGAAGACGGGACAGGGGGTTGTGGGCTACACCTTC
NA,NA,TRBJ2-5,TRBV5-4,CASSLAIQETQYF,TGTGCCAGCAGCTTGGCCATCCAAGAGACCCAGTACTTC